This TCR beta chain was identified in a study of blood T cells in healthy people across ages. Findings and caveats of the study: Greater diversity and more naive CD4+ cells were seen in long-lived donors than in aged donors.

Together with a sample-barcoded 5' primer, a J-beta primer mix was included in a second PCR lasting 7 to 11 cycles. MiXCR was run by TCRdb on the 5' RACE reads, yielding one entry per CDR3 protein. Among 1.5 million to 1.8 million distinct CDR3 sequences listed, roughly 43% were seen once. Remarks on this clonotype: Its cognate antigen is unknown.

CDR3 size: 15 residues. Germline V CDR1 and CDR2: DFQATT, SNEGSKA (reference sequence). V was pared by 2 bases and J by 4 bases, with 9 bases of the junction left unmatched. Source material: blood. The gene calls are TRBV20-1 and TRBJ2-3, with 7 bases fitting TRBD2. The sequence derives from a woman aged 18 to 35 in good health. CDR3 bases: TGCAGTGCTAGACCCCCCCAACTAGCGTCAGATACGCAGTATTTT. Encoded protein: CSARPPQLASDTQYF.